The next 19 T cell receptor beta chains were all read from a single sample in a study of blood T cells in healthy people across ages. For the second PCR, which ran for roughly 6 to 11 cycles, a sample-barcoded 5' primer and a J-beta primer mix were used. MiXCR, run by TCRdb on the 5' RACE reads, gives a single entry per CDR3 protein. Of 800,000 to 950,000 distinct CDR3 sequences in the sample, 25% to 30% were seen once. These data are also associated with another study on T cells of mothers and their children.

Sequenced sample: blood. These receptors were collected from a woman aged 40 to 50 in good health.

Remarks on this clonotype: At one end the junction does not follow the germline gene, possibly because of a read error. The chain is built from TRBV9 and TRBJ1-1; D gene unclear. The CDR3 runs 14 residues. Per germline, CDR1 SGDLS and CDR2 YYNGEE. Here the CDR3 DNA reads TGTGCCCGCAGCCCAGCGGGCAGGAACACTGAAGCTTTCTTT. This gives the protein CARSPAGRNTEAFF.

This clonotype was seen repeatedly, ten times or more. The rearrangement links TRBV4-3 to TRBJ1-6; 7 bases agree with TRBD1. Germline CDR1 and CDR2: LGHNA and YSLEER. The CDR3 runs to 16 residues. V lost 0 bases to trimming and J lost 5 bases; unmatched junction nucleotides: 4. The CDR3 here is CASSQDRGTDNSPLHF. In DNA form, the CDR3 reads TGCGCCAGCAGCCAAGATCGTGGGACAGATAATTCACCCCTCCACTTT.

On this clonotype itself: A much larger clone lies a single base off, so this may be a read error. The chain employs TRBV6-1 and TRBJ2-3, with 10 positions matching TRBD1. Germline CDR1 and CDR2: MNHNS and SASEGT. This CDR3 has 15 amino acids. This CDR3 is CASRVDRGSTDTQDF. CDR3 in DNA: TGTGCCAGCAGAGTGGACAGGGGGAGCACAGATACGCAGGATTTT.

The chain uses TRBV28 and TRBJ2-5; no firm D call. Germline CDR1 reads MDHEN; CDR2 reads SYDVKM. V lost 2 bases to trimming and J lost 11 bases, with 12 bases between them. The CDR3 is made up of 12 amino acids. The chain's CDR3 is CASSLTAYGQYF. In DNA form, the CDR3 reads TGTGCCAGCAGTTTAACAGCTTACGGGCAGTACTTC.

The genes are TRBV29-1 and TRBJ2-7, with TRBD1 matching over 7 bases. With V trimmed by 4 bases and J by 3 bases, 9 bases remained unmatched. Germline-derived CDR1 and CDR2 are SQVTM and ANQGSEA. This CDR3 has 14 residues. The CDR3 sequence is CSVGLRGNYYEQYF. The CDR3 DNA follows: TGCAGCGTTGGACTCAGGGGGAATTACTACGAGCAGTACTTC.

This clonotype has more than one count but fewer than ten. The J gene is TRBJ2-7, the V gene TRBV6-2 or TRBV6-3; 8 nucleotides match TRBD1. J was trimmed by 1 base and V by 4 bases; bases with no gene match: 15. CDR3 size: 18 residues. Germline CDR1 is MNHEY and CDR2 is SVGEGT. The CDR3 nucleotides read TGTGCCAGCAGTTCTAGAGGGCAGGGGGCTCCCTCTTCCTACGAGCAGTACTTC. Its translation: CASSSRGQGAPSSYEQYF.

In this sample, this clonotype turned up a few times. The chain couples TRBV20-1 to TRBJ2-5; 7 bases agree with TRBD2. The length of the CDR3 is 15 residues. V gave up 0 bases and J gave up 7 bases; unmatched junction bases: 11. Germline V gene data show CDR1 as DFQATT and CDR2 as SNEGSKA (reference sequence). For the CDR3, the DNA is TGCAGTGCTAGAGACCACGGGGGGACCCATGGGACCCAGTACTTC. It encodes CSARDHGGTHGTQYF.

In its sample, this clonotype was seen many times. V is TRBV15 and J is TRBJ2-7; tentatively, D is TRBD1 or TRBD2 (5 bases each). V was shortened by 3 bases and J by 5 bases, with 17 bases between the two germline ends. There are 15 residues in the CDR3. Germline CDR1 reads LNHNV; CDR2 reads YYDKDF (reference sequence). The CDR3 sequence: CATSSRSGGTHEQYF. CDR3 in DNA: TGTGCCACCAGCAGCAGGAGTGGGGGAACCCACGAGCAGTACTTC.

This clonotype was seen ten or more times. The chain joins TRBV28 to TRBJ2-5, with a tentative D call TRBD1 (6 bases). The CDR3 consists of 14 residues. V lost 6 bases and J 2 bases, leaving 13 bases between the germline ends. The germline V gene has CDR1 MDHEN and CDR2 SYDVKM. CDR3: CASSFSRGQETQYF. CDR3 bases: TGTGCCAGCAGCTTTTCCAGGGGACAAGAGACCCAGTACTTC.

This clonotype was detected ten times or more. The gene calls are TRBV5-5 and TRBJ2-7, with 9 bases identical to TRBD1. With V trimmed by 0 bases and J by 7 bases, 8 bases remained unmatched. Germline loops: CDR1 SGHKS, CDR2 YYEKEE (reference sequence). CDR3 length: 15 residues. The CDR3 region is CASSLASGTGYEQYF. DNA for the CDR3: TGTGCCAGCAGCTTGGCTTCCGGGACAGGGTATGAGCAGTACTTC.

V and J are TRBV7-2 and TRBJ2-3, with 10 bases matching TRBD2. J gave up 8 bases and V 5 bases, and 16 bases lay outside the gene matches. The CDR3 totals 17 residues. CDR1 is SGHTA and CDR2 is FQGNSA in the germline V gene. This CDR3 is CASSGIAGGGELGTQYF. CDR3 nucleotide sequence: TGTGCCAGCAGCGGGATAGCGGGGGGAGGGGAATTAGGTACGCAGTATTTT. Based on the CDR3 plus reference TRBV7-2 and TRBJ2-3, the full variable domain is GAGVSQSPSNKVTEKGKDVELRCDPISGHTALYWYRQSLGQGLEFLIYFQGNSAPDKSGLPSDRFSAERTGGSVSTLTIQRTQQEDSAVYLCASSGIAGGGELGTQYFGPGTRLTVL.

This clonotype was picked up many times. The gene calls are TRBV6-4 and TRBJ2-3; D gene ambiguous. The ends were cut back, 0 bases at V and 7 bases at J, with 2 bases in the middle. CDR1 and CDR2 (germline): MRHNA, SNTAGT. CDR3 length: 11 residues. The CDR3 region has the DNA TGTGCCAGCAGTGACTCGTATACGCAGTATTTT. It specifies CASSDSYTQYF.

The rearrangement joins TRBV10-3 to TRBJ2-3, with TRBD2 identical over 7 bases. The CDR3 is made up of 14 amino acids. Germline trimming cut 7 bases from V and 2 bases from J; bases unmatched to any gene: 6. Germline CDR1 and CDR2: ENHRY and SYGVKD. The CDR3 here is CAIKSGATTDTQYF. The CDR3 DNA is TGTGCCATCAAAAGCGGGGCAACCACAGATACGCAGTATTTT.

This clonotype appeared a few times. This sequence joins TRBV20-1 and TRBJ1-5; TRBD1 agrees at 7 bases. CDR1 is DFQATT and CDR2 is SNEGSKA in the germline V gene (reference sequence). With V trimmed by 7 bases and J by 1 base, 1 base remained unmatched. The length of the CDR3 is 12 residues. The CDR3 reads CSGRGSNQPQHF. Written as DNA, the CDR3 is TGCAGTGGCAGGGGGAGCAATCAGCCCCAGCATTTT.

This clonotype was counted a single time. The genes are TRBV4-2 and TRBJ1-1; D possibly corresponds to TRBD1 (6 bases). V was cut by 2 bases and J by 0 bases, with 10 bases left in between. This CDR3 spans 15 amino acids. Germline values: CDR1 LGHNA, CDR2 YNFKEQ. This CDR3 is CASSQPGALNTEAFF. CDR3 in DNA: TGTGCCAGCAGCCAACCAGGGGCCCTGAACACTGAAGCTTTCTTT.

V usage is TRBV25-1 and J usage is TRBJ1-1, with a tentative D call TRBD1 (5 bases). In germline, CDR1 is MGHDK, CDR2 SYGVNS. V dropped 5 bases and J dropped 3 bases, with 10 bases sitting between them. This CDR3 has 13 amino acids. The CDR3 protein is CASSMGDYTEAFF. DNA of the CDR3: TGTGCCAGCAGTATGGGGGACTACACTGAAGCTTTCTTT. Full variable domain (outside the CDR3, taken from reference TRBV25-1 and TRBJ1-1): EADIYQTPRYLVIGTGKKITLECSQTMGHDKMYWYQQDPGMELHLIHYSYGVNSTEKGDLSSESTVSRIRTEHFPLTLESARPSHTSQYLCASSMGDYTEAFFGQGTRLTVV.

CDR3 protein: CASSSDLDRAYYGYTF. CDR3 DNA: TGTGCCAGCAGTTCCGACCTAGACAGGGCGTACTATGGCTACACCTTC. The chain combines TRBV6-5 with TRBJ1-2; 7 bases are a match to TRBD1. Germline V gene data show CDR1 as MNHEY and CDR2 as SVGAGI. This CDR3 has 16 amino acids. The V and J ends lost 4 bases and 3 bases, in that order; junction bases with no gene match: 11.

The sample holds a few counts of this clonotype. The V and J genes are TRBV18 and TRBJ1-4; a weak D match, TRBD1 (5 bases). Between the trimmed V and J ends, which lost 4 bases and 6 bases, there was a span of 9 bases. This CDR3 is built from 13 residues. CDR1 KGHSH and CDR2 LQKENI come from the germline V gene. CDR3 sequence: CASSLGRDEKLFF. The CDR3 DNA reads as TGTGCCAGCTCACTGGGGCGGGATGAAAAACTGTTTTTT.

This clonotype has more than one count but fewer than ten. The V gene is TRBV27, the J gene TRBJ2-7, with TRBD1 matching over 11 bases. Per germline, CDR1 MNHEY and CDR2 SMNVEV (reference sequence). This CDR3 has 15 amino acids. With 2 bases clipped from V and 3 bases from J, the junction kept 3 bases outside the gene matches. This CDR3 reads CASSLQDRGLYEQYF. CDR3 in DNA: TGTGCCAGCAGTTTACAGGACAGGGGGCTCTACGAGCAGTACTTC.